This passage covers 32 T cell receptor beta chains from one sample sequenced in a study of tumor-infiltrating lymphocytes in oesophageal squamous cell carcinoma. TCRdb reprocessed the PCR reads via MiXCR and lists one record per CDR3 protein. The sample includes under 5,000 distinct CDR3 sequences, roughly 19% of them seen just once. The sequenced sample consisted of normal esophageal tissue next to the tumor. The receptors shown here come from a male donor with esophageal squamous cell carcinoma.

With regard to this clonotype: A much larger clonotype is one base distant, so this may be a read error. This rearrangement joins TRBV24-1 to TRBJ2-3; tentative D call: TRBD2 (5 bases). Germline V CDR1 and CDR2: KGHDR, SFDVKD. The V gene lost 7 bases and the J gene lost 14 bases, with 18 bases spanning the gap. The CDR3 has 12 amino acids. The CDR3 reads CATRQHTGELYF. CDR3 bases: TGTGCCACCAGACAACACACCGGGGAGCTGTATTTT.

This clonotype appeared many times. The rearrangement joins TRBV6-1 to TRBJ2-7, with 9 bases identical to TRBD2. Germline values: CDR1 MNHNS, CDR2 SASEGT. The CDR3 sequence is 15 residues long. V lost 5 bases to trimming and J lost 2 bases; unmatched junction nucleotides: 7. The CDR3 region has the DNA TGTGCCAGCAGTTATGAAGCGGGGGGTGCCTACGAGCAGTACTTC. It specifies CASSYEAGGAYEQYF.

The chain combines TRBV19 with TRBJ2-3, with D possibly matching TRBD2 (6 bases). Trimming stripped 7 bases from V and 0 bases from J, with 14 bases between. The V gene's germline CDR1 is LNHDA and CDR2 SQIVND (reference sequence). CDR3 length equals 15 residues. The CDR3: CASTRTIGSTDTQYF. Here the CDR3 DNA reads TGTGCCAGTACAAGGACTATCGGGAGCACAGATACGCAGTATTTT.

This clonotype has a count of ten or more. J is TRBJ1-5 and V is TRBV28, with TRBD1 matching 7 bases. V lost 6 bases, J lost 6 bases, and 8 bases stayed unmatched. This CDR3 has 14 residues. The germline CDR1 and CDR2 sequences are MDHEN and SYDVKM. CDR3 residues: CASRSQGFAQPQHF. As DNA, the CDR3 is TGTGCCAGCAGGTCACAGGGGTTTGCTCAGCCCCAGCATTTT.

By share, this clonotype counts as large. The CDR3 region is CASSLELAGGTDTQYF. The CDR3 DNA is TGTGCCAGCAGCTTAGAACTAGCGGGGGGCACAGATACGCAGTATTTT. The chain recombines TRBV7-2 with TRBJ2-3; 11 bases align to TRBD2. Germline values: CDR1 SGHTA, CDR2 FQGNSA. The trim removed 1 base at V and 1 base at J, leaving 1 base unmatched. The CDR3 length is 16 residues.

About this clonotype: The DNA is omitted, as the CDR3 cannot be located on it reliably, and the CDR3 follows TCRdb's listing. This chain joins TRBV10-3 and TRBJ2-6; the listed D gene, TRBD1, was not tested against the DNA. The CDR3 adds up to 17 amino acids, both ends counted. Looked up from germline, CDR1 is ENHRY and CDR2 is SYGVKD. The CDR3 protein is CAIRVDRGFPLWLHLRF.

The rearrangement joins TRBV3-1 to TRBJ2-1; 14 bases fit TRBD2. The CDR3 is 15 amino acids. V lost 4 bases, J lost 7 bases, and 3 bases stayed unmatched. Germline V gene sequence: CDR1 LGHDT, CDR2 YNNKEL (reference sequence). For the CDR3, the DNA is TGTGCCAGCAGCCGACTAGCGGGGGGGAGGAATGAGCAGTTCTTC. It codes for CASSRLAGGRNEQFF.

Sample share makes this clonotype medium-sized. The chain has TRBV12-3 or TRBV12-4 and TRBJ2-3, with 7 positions matching TRBD2. CDR3 length: 15 amino acids. V was clipped by 3 bases and J by 1 base; unmatched bases: 4. This chain's CDR3 is CASSFGAGGTDTQYF. The CDR3 DNA reads TGTGCCAGCAGTTTTGGTGCGGGGGGCACAGATACGCAGTATTTT.

J is TRBJ1-2 and V is TRBV14, with no clear D. V was trimmed by 0 bases and J by 6 bases, leaving 11 bases between them. CDR1 is SGHDN, CDR2 FVKESK, per germline. The CDR3 covers 14 residues. CDR3 DNA: TGTGCCAGCAGCCAAGATTATTATGGAAATGGCTACACCTTC. It yields the protein CASSQDYYGNGYTF.

Concerning this clonotype itself: This may arise from a read error, as a much more abundant clone is one base away. This chain uses TRBV6-5 with TRBJ2-1, with 10 nucleotides matching TRBD2. The DNA end lines up better with TRBJ2-7; the J call may be wrong. The CDR3 runs to 17 residues. The germline V gene encodes CDR1 MNHEY and CDR2 SVGAGI. In DNA form, the CDR3 reads TGTGCCAGCAGTTACAGGAGCGGGGGGGCATTAGGGAATGAGCAGTACTTC. Translating gives CASSYRSGGALGNEQYF.

Worth noting for this clonotype: Its ends do not fully match the called genes, so a read error is possible. The chain joins TRBV24-1 to TRBJ2-5; tentatively, D is TRBD2 (6 bases). Germline lookup yields CDR1 KGHDR and CDR2 SFDVKD. The CDR3 sequence is 17 residues long. The CDR3 sequence is CATSAISGGMNTGELYF. The CDR3 region has the DNA TGTGCCACTAGTGCGATTTCTGGGGGGATGAACACCGGGGAGCTGTACTTC.

The CDR3 coding sequence is TGTGCCAGTAGTCCGGGACAGGGGATCGATCAGCCCCAGCATTTT. Protein product: CASSPGQGIDQPQHF. This chain joins TRBV19 and TRBJ1-5, with 10 bases lining up with TRBD1. V lost 5 bases and J lost 5; bases outside the gene matches: 6. The CDR3 contains 15 residues. Germline CDR1 reads LNHDA; CDR2 reads SQIVND (reference sequence).

As regards this clonotype: A much larger clone differs from this one at a single base, so this may be a read error. The chain has TRBV10-3 and TRBJ2-5; unclear D gene. The CDR3 runs 12 residues. Germline loops: CDR1 ENHRY, CDR2 SYGVKD. In nucleotides, the CDR3 is TGTGCCAACAGTGAGTCCCGAGAGACCCAGTACTTC. Its protein is CANSESRETQYF.

This clonotype qualifies as medium-sized. The V and J genes are TRBV7-3 and TRBJ2-3; 9 nucleotides agree with TRBD2. With V trimmed by 1 base and J by 2 bases, 4 bases remained unmatched. CDR3 length: 16 residues. CDR1 is SGHTA, CDR2 FQGTGA, per germline. CDR3 amino acids: CASSLRAGGYTDTQYF. Here the CDR3 DNA reads TGTGCCAGCAGCTTAAGAGCGGGGGGCTACACAGATACGCAGTATTTT.

This rearrangement joins TRBV3-1 to TRBJ1-1; D gene uncertain. Germline CDR1 is LGHDT and CDR2 is YNNKEL (reference sequence). V gave up 3 bases and J gave up 8 bases, with 7 bases separating them. CDR3 size: 11 residues. The CDR3 is CASSQQSEAFF. The CDR3 nucleotides read TGTGCCAGCAGCCAGCAGTCCGAAGCTTTCTTT.

This chain connects TRBV9 to TRBJ2-7, with D tentatively TRBD1 (6 bases). There are 13 residues in the CDR3. CDR1 is SGDLS and CDR2 is YYNGEE in the germline V gene. The V end was cut by 6 bases, the J end by 1 base, with 11 bases between. In nucleotides, the CDR3 is TGTGCCAGCAACCCAACAGGGTCCTACGAGCAGTACTTC. This translates into CASNPTGSYEQYF.

This clonotype was observed many times. The DNA is omitted, as the CDR3 cannot be located on it reliably, and the CDR3 follows TCRdb's listing. The rearrangement links TRBV11-2 to TRBJ2-6; the table's D call, TRBD2, has no DNA check behind it. In germline, CDR1 is SGHAT, CDR2 FQNNGV. The CDR3 comprises 16 residues, both ends counted. CDR3 region: CASSLARVGWWLHLRF.

This clonotype was counted at least ten times. The chain carries TRBV6-1 and TRBJ1-2; D is unclear. V shed 6 bases and J shed 3 bases, with 11 bases lying between them. The CDR3 loop spans 13 amino acids. In germline, CDR1 is MNHNS, CDR2 SASEGT. The CDR3 here is CASRTDGYYGYTF. CDR3 nucleotides: TGTGCCAGCAGGACGGACGGGTACTATGGCTACACCTTC.

This clonotype was counted ten times or more. The V and J genes are TRBV5-6 and TRBJ2-3; 7 bases match TRBD1. Trimming removed 4 bases from V and 0 bases from J; junction bases left unmatched: 5. CDR3 length: 15 amino acids. Germline values: CDR1 SGHDT, CDR2 YYEEEE. The CDR3 region is CASSLDRYSTDTQYF. The DNA of the CDR3 is TGTGCCAGCAGCCTGGACAGGTATAGCACAGATACGCAGTATTTT.

This clonotype was detected ten times or more. This rearrangement joins TRBV6-1 to TRBJ2-3; weak D call: TRBD1 (6 bases). Trimming stripped 6 bases from V and 5 bases from J, with 9 bases between. The CDR3 totals 12 residues. Germline V gives CDR1 MNHNS, CDR2 SASEGT. The CDR3, as DNA: TGTGCCAGCAGAACAGGGATAGATACGCAGTATTTT. Its translation is CASRTGIDTQYF.

This clonotype has more than one count but fewer than ten. The CDR3 ends on some other residue instead of the conserved phenylalanine or tryptophan, so this is likely a read error. No DNA is shown, since the ends of the CDR3 on it are uncertain; the CDR3 is the one TCRdb lists. The chain couples TRBV7-2 to TRBJ2-4; the table's D call, TRBD2, was not checked against the DNA. Germline CDR1 SGHTA, CDR2 FQGNSA. The CDR3 contains 8 residues when both ends are counted. The CDR3 reads CASSLVGS.

The chain is built from TRBV3-1 and TRBJ2-7; D may match TRBD1 or TRBD2 (7 bases each). Germline V gives CDR1 LGHDT, CDR2 YNNKEL (reference sequence). The length of the CDR3 is 15 residues. The V and J ends lost 3 bases and 7 bases respectively, with 19 bases between them. DNA for the CDR3: TGTGCCAGCAGCCATCGCGCGGGGGCAGGGGGTGAGCAGTACTTC. Amino acid sequence: CASSHRAGAGGEQYF.

The table lists this clonotype with a count of one. Given the absence of the conserved phenylalanine or tryptophan at the CDR3 end, a read error is likely. The DNA is left out, because the CDR3 cannot be placed on it with certainty; the CDR3 is given as TCRdb lists it. The rearrangement joins TRBV7-8 to TRBJ2-7; TRBD2, as called in the table, went unchecked against the DNA. The germline V gene encodes CDR1 SGHVS and CDR2 FQNEAQ. The CDR3 is 20 residues long, ends included. The chain's CDR3 is CASSLAFLAGTGVYEQYFGS.

V gene TRBV3-1 combines with J gene TRBJ2-4, with D perhaps TRBD1 (6 bases). The assigned J gene may be wrong: the sequence end matches TRBJ2-7 better. The CDR3 is made up of 15 amino acids. Germline-derived CDR1 and CDR2 are LGHDT and YNNKEL (reference sequence). This CDR3 is CASSPRQVSSYEQYF. The CDR3 DNA is TGTGCCAGCAGCCCGCGACAGGTTAGTTCCTACGAGCAGTACTTC.

This clonotype is classed as medium-sized. CDR3 bases: TGTGCCAGCAGCTTAATCGCGGGTGGGTTGGGTGGCGAGCAGTACTTC. Its translation is CASSLIAGGLGGEQYF. The chain employs TRBV7-2 and TRBJ2-7; possible D gene TRBD2, 5 bases. The CDR3 is made up of 16 amino acids. CDR1 is SGHTA and CDR2 is FQGNSA in the germline V gene. V was cut by 2 bases and J by 6 bases, with 20 bases left in between.

Relative to its sample, this clonotype is medium-sized. V and J are TRBV6-1 and TRBJ2-3; the match to TRBD1 covers 8 bases. CDR1 is MNHNS, CDR2 SASEGT, per germline. V lost 5 bases and J lost 0; bases outside the gene matches: 7. The CDR3 contains 16 residues. Here the CDR3 reads CASSSTQGASTDTQYF. For the CDR3, the DNA is TGTGCCAGCAGTTCCACCCAGGGGGCCAGCACAGATACGCAGTATTTT.

This clonotype was counted many times. Because the CDR3 is missing its conserved closing phenylalanine or tryptophan, this is likely a read error. No DNA is shown, since the ends of the CDR3 on it are uncertain; the CDR3 is the one TCRdb lists. This sequence joins TRBV7-9 and TRBJ2-3. The CDR3 has 8 residues if both end residues are counted. Germline loops: CDR1 SEHNR, CDR2 FQNEAQ (reference sequence). CDR3 loop: CASSLALG.

By proportion, this clonotype is medium-sized. The CDR3 coding sequence is TGTGCCAGCAGCGTGGGGACTAGCGGGGGCGGAGATACGCAGTATTTT. It encodes CASSVGTSGGGDTQYF. V and J are TRBV7-3 and TRBJ2-3; 14 bases fit TRBD2. The CDR3 runs to 16 residues. The V gene end was trimmed by 5 bases and the J gene end by 5 bases; junction bases not matched to a gene: 6. Germline-derived CDR1 and CDR2 are SGHTA and FQGTGA.

This clonotype is termed medium-sized (0.01 to 0.1%). The chain employs TRBV24-1 and TRBJ2-1, with no clear D. From germline, CDR1 is KGHDR and CDR2 SFDVKD. The CDR3 is 16 residues long. V shed 4 bases and J shed 6 bases, with 18 bases lying between them. The CDR3 here is CATSEAEVPRSNEQFF. Here the CDR3 DNA reads TGTGCCACCAGTGAGGCCGAAGTCCCCCGGTCCAATGAGCAGTTCTTC.

The chain employs TRBV7-3 and TRBJ2-1; TRBD1 might be the D (6 bases). The CDR3 covers 17 residues. Germline CDR1 SGHTA, CDR2 FQGTGA. V gave up 0 bases and J gave up 7 bases, with 19 bases separating them. The CDR3 sequence is CASSLTRVTQGLNEQFF. The CDR3 nucleotides are TGTGCCAGCAGCTTAACGAGAGTGACACAGGGCTTAAATGAGCAGTTCTTC.

This clonotype was seen repeatedly, ten times or more. V is TRBV11-3 and J is TRBJ2-3; 16 bases line up with TRBD2. Looked up from germline, CDR1 is SGHNT and CDR2 is YENEEA. The junction had 12 bases not matched to a gene; V was cut back by 1 base and J by 8 bases. The CDR3 runs 19 residues. CDR3 sequence (DNA): TGTGCCAGCAGCTTAGCCCCGGGACTAGCGGGGGGGGCGCAGGGTACGCAGTATTTT. It translates to CASSLAPGLAGGAQGTQYF.

The rearrangement links TRBV13 to TRBJ2-7; 8 nucleotides line up with TRBD1. With the DNA end fitting TRBJ1-2 better, the J assignment may be wrong. Germline V gene sequence: CDR1 PRHDT, CDR2 FYEKMQ (reference sequence). The CDR3 contains 15 residues. Here the CDR3 DNA reads TGTGCCAGCAGCCTAAGACAGGGGTTGAGCTATGGCTACACCTTC. Translation: CASSLRQGLSYGYTF.